The T cell receptor (beta chain) under discussion was sequenced for a study of T cell responses to AZD1222 COVID-19 vaccine (dated by TCRdb to about 2021). Regarding the research as a whole: AZD1222 recipients whose second dose came at about 4 weeks and those whose second dose came at about 12 weeks were combined into one group, since spike-specific TCR depth and breadth did not differ between the two schedules. TCR sequencing was performed for more than 230 trial participants, of whom 200 to 220 were given two doses of AZD1222 and about 25 were given two doses of MenACWY control vaccine. Trial participants were enrolled by age into 18-55, 56-69 and 70-plus year subgroups, with about 150, 28 and 57 TCR-sequenced participants respectively.

In the germline V gene (reference sequence), CDR1 corresponds to LNHDA and CDR2 to SQIVND. Ends trimmed: V by 6 bases, J by 2 bases; bases unmatched to a gene: 6. Measured from the cysteine to the phenylalanine, the CDR3 is 15 residues long. Only the CDR3 DNA stays, 45 bases, in frame from base 1. Study-wide conclusions, independent of this receptor: Most participants were white British and females outnumbered males, and the authors suggested that clonal diversity may have been underestimated. The vaccine-associated CD4 TCRs covered the entire spike protein, and the dominant responses fell in regions 160-218 and 743-854. Conclusions about previously exposed vaccinees are limited, since just 5 or 6 AZD1222 recipients were seropositive for SARS-CoV-2 at baseline. Because no samples from the day 14 peak response were available, repertoires could be characterized only after the peak T cell response. Spike-specific TCR breadth and depth rose significantly after two AZD1222 doses compared with day 0 and with MenACWY recipients. Nearly half of unique spike-specific TCRs reportedly recognized epitopes outside regions mutated in the B.1.351 and B.1.1.7 variants. The 56-69-year group was small, and its depth increase did not reach significance, likely because of low power.

This clone was counted a single time. Its target antigen remains unknown. No qualities accompany the bases; no much larger clone lies one base away. The label giving this sample's time point can be read as: baseline before first vaccination. Samples from vaccinated people were obtained from the UK trials COV001 and COV002, which included a single-blind randomized controlled phase 2/3 trial of AZD1222 (ChAdOx1 nCoV-19) in healthy adults. Trial participant PBMC samples were collected at day 0 and day 28 after the second dose for TCRbeta chain sequencing. The CDR3 regions of human TCRbeta chains were subjected to immunosequencing. The original pipeline was this. Repertoire TCRs were matched against a reference library of SARS-CoV-2-specific TCRs generated with the MIRA antigen-specificity platform. Breadth meant the fraction of unique TCRs that were SARS-CoV-2-associated, whereas depth meant the fraction of total T cells that were SARS-CoV-2-associated. Using the MIRA data, each spike-specific TCR was assigned both to the spike region to which the TCR was reactive and to a CD4 or CD8 class. Log10-transformed breadth and depth values were compared by one-way ANOVA with Sidak's multiple comparisons tests. As stored in TCRdb, this immuneACCESS dataset retains in-frame rearrangements with V and J assigned. A fraction of the clones does not appear; measured against another copy, unresolved V genes explain less than half of the discrepancy, and the remainder lacks a known reason. V and J calls and clone size are copied from that table; D and trimming were computed from the DNA. The sample table records around 130,000 clones; around nine tenths of these occur just once. Roughly 3.8% of the sample belongs to the ten largest clones.

The sequences come from peripheral blood, collected on day 0 of AZD1222 vaccination. The V and J genes are TRBV19 and TRBJ2-2; a stretch of 7 junction bases matches TRBD1. This clonotype was obtained from an adult in good health. The CDR3: CASSARQGNTGELFF. The base sequence is TGTGCCAGTAGCGCAAGACAGGGAAACACCGGGGAGCTGTTTTTT.